This T cell receptor beta chain was captured by sequencing in a study of T cells after yellow fever vaccination. The overall study: For low cell numbers, libraries were made with SMART-Seq v4 Ultra Low Input.

Study-level findings and limits: Most clones from primary vaccination resurfaced after the booster (approximately 96% CD4, around 91% CD8).

5'RACE template switching added a universal primer site and UMIs to TCR cDNA. Each CDR3 protein is one row after TCRdb ran MiXCR on the 5' RACE reads. The sample holds hundreds of thousands of distinct CDR3 sequences, 8% to 9.5% seen once. V dropped 1 base and J dropped 4 bases, with 16 bases sitting between them. Germline loops: CDR1 MNHEY, CDR2 SMNVEV (reference sequence). There are 16 residues in the CDR3. This clonotype was observed a few times. Its specificity is not known. The chain couples TRBV27 to TRBJ1-1; TRBD1 might be the D (6 bases). The sequence was obtained from a young man who received the YFV17D yellow fever vaccine. The sample consisted of PBMCs, taken around 45 days after the first yellow fever vaccination. For the CDR3, the DNA is TGTGCCAGCAGTTTATTGGGGACATTCGGGGGCACTGAAGCTTTCTTT. Protein: CASSLLGTFGGTEAFF.